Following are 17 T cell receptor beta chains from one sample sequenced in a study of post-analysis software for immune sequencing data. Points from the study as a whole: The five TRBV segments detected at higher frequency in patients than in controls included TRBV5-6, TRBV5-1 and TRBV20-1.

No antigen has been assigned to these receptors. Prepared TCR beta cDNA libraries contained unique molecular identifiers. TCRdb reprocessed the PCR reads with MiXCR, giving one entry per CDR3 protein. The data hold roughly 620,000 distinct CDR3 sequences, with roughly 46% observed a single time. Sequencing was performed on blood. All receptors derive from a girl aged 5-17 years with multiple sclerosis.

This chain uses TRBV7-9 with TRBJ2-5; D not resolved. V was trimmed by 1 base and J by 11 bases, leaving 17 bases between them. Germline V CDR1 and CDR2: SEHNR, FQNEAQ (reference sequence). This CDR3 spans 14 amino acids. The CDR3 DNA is TGTGCCAGCAGCTTAGGCTCTCCTACCTACGGGCAGTACTTC. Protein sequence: CASSLGSPTYGQYF.

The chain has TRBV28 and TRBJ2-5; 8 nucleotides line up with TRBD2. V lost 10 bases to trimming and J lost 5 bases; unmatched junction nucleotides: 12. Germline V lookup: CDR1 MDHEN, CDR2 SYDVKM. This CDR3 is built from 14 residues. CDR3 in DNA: TGTGCCACCAGGCCGGGGGGGCAATCGGAGACCCAGTACTTC. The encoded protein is CATRPGGQSETQYF. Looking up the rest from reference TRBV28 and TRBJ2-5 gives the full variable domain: DVKVTQSSRYLVKRTGEKVFLECVQDMDHENMFWYRQDPGLGLRLIYFSYDVKMKEKGDIPEGYSVSREKKERFSLILESASTNQTSMYLCATRPGGQSETQYFGPGTRLLVL.

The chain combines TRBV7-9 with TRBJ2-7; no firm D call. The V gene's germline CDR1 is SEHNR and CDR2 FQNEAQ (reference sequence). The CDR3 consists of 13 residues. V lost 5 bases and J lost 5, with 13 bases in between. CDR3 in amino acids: CASSLSQDDEQYF. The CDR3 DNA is TGTGCCAGCAGCCTCTCCCAGGATGACGAGCAGTACTTC. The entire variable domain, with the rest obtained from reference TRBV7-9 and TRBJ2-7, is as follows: DTGVSQNPRHKITKRGQNVTFRCDPISEHNRLYWYRQTLGQGPEFLTYFQNEAQLEKSRLLSDRFSAERPKGSFSTLEIQRTEQGDSAMYLCASSLSQDDEQYFGPGTRLTVT.

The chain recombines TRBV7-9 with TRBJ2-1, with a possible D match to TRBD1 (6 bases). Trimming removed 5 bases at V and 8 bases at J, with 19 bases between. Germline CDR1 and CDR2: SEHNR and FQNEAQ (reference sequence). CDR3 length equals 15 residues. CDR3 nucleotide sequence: TGTGCCAGCAGCCCCCCTGAGGGGGAGATGGATGAGCAGTTCTTC. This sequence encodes CASSPPEGEMDEQFF.

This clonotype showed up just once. Written as DNA, the CDR3 is TGTGCCATCAGTGAGAGGGACAGGGTGGGCACTGAAGCTTTCTTT. Its translation: CAISERDRVGTEAFF. V usage is TRBV10-3 and J usage is TRBJ1-1, with TRBD1 identical over 9 bases. V trimming: 2 bases; J trimming: 4 bases; junction bases outside the gene matches: 5. The CDR3 runs 15 residues. Germline V CDR1 and CDR2: ENHRY, SYGVKD.

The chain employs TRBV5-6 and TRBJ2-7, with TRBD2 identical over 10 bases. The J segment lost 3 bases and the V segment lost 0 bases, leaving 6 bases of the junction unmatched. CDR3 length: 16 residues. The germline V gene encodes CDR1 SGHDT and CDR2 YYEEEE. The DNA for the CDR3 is TGTGCCAGCAGCTTGGGGCTAGCGGGAGATATCTACGAGCAGTACTTC. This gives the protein CASSLGLAGDIYEQYF.

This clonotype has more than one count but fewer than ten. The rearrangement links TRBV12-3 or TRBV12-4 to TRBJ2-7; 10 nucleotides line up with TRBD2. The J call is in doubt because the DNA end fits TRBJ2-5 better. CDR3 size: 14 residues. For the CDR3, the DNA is TGTGCCAGCAACCAGCGGGAGGGGAGGGAGACCCAGTACTTC. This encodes CASNQREGRETQYF.

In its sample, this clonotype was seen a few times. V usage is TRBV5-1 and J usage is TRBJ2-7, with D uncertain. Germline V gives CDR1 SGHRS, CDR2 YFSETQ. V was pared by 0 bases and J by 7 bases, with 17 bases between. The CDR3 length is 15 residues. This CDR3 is CASSLEAPRLGEQYF. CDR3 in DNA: TGCGCCAGCAGCTTGGAAGCCCCTCGACTTGGTGAGCAGTACTTC.

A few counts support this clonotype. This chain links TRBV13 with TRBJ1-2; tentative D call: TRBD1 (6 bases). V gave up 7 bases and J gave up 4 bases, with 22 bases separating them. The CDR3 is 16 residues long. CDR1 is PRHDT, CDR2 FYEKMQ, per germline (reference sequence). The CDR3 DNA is TGTGCCAGCACCACCCTCGGGGGGCCCGCGGTCTATGGCTACACCTTC. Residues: CASTTLGGPAVYGYTF.

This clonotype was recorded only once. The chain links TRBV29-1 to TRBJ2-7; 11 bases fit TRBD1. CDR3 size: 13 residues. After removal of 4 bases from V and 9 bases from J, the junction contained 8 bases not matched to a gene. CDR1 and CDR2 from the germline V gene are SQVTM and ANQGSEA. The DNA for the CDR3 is TGCAGCGTTGGGACAGGGGGCGCGGAGACGCAGTACTTC. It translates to CSVGTGGAETQYF.

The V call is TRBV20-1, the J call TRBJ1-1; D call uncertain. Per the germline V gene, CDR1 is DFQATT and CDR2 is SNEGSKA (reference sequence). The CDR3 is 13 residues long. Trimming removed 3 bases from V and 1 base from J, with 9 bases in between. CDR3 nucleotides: TGCAGTGCTAGGACGGACGGGAACACTGAAGCTTTCTTT. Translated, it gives CSARTDGNTEAFF.

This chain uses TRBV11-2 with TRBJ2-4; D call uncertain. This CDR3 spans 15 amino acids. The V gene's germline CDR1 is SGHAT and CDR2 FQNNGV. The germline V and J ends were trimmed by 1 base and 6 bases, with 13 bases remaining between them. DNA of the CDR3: TGTGCCAGCAGCTTAGGATCCCAGACCCCAAACATTCAGTACTTC. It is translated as CASSLGSQTPNIQYF.

This CDR3 is CSVEVRAGVGTQYF. As DNA, the CDR3 is TGCAGCGTTGAAGTTCGGGCGGGAGTGGGTACGCAGTATTTT. The gene calls are TRBV29-1 and TRBJ2-3; 7 positions match TRBD2. The CDR3 has 14 residues. V gave up 1 base and J gave up 8 bases; unmatched junction bases: 9. CDR1 is SQVTM, CDR2 ANQGSEA, per germline.

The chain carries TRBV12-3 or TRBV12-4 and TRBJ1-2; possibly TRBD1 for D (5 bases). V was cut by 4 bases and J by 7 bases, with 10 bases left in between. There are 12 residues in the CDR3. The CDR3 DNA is TGTGCCAGCAGTTGGACACTGACTGGCTACACCTTC. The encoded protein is CASSWTLTGYTF.

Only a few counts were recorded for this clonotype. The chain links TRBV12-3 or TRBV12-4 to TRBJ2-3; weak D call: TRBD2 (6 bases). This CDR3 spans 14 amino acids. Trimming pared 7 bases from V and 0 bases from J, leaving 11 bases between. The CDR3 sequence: CASTLGSSTDTQYF. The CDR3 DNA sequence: TGTGCCAGCACCCTCGGGAGCAGCACAGATACGCAGTATTTT.

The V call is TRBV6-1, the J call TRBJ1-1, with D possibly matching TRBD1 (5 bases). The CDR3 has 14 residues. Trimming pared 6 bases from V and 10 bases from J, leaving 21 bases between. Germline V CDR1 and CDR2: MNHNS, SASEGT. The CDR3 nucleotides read TGTGCCAGCAGCTTCATCAGTGGGGGAAGCGGAGCTTTCTTT. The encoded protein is CASSFISGGSGAFF.

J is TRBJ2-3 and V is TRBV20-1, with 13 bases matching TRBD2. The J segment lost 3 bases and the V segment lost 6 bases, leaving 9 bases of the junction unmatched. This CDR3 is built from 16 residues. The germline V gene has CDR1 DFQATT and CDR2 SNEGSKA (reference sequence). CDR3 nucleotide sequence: TGCAGTGCCATCCCTGGACTAGCGGGAGTAACAGATACGCAGTATTTT. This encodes CSAIPGLAGVTDTQYF.